This T cell receptor beta chain derives from a study of blood T cells in healthy people across ages. Study-wide context: Capturing about one barcoded beta molecule per two T cells was achieved by template switching.

As for this clonotype: Antigen: not known.

Trimming removed 6 bases from V and 5 bases from J, with 13 bases in between. This CDR3 comprises 13 residues. The authors ran a second PCR of about 6 to 11 cycles using a sample-barcoded 5' primer and a J-beta primer mix. TCRdb independently ran MiXCR on the 5' RACE reads; one entry per CDR3 protein. This repertoire shows approximately 670,000 distinct CDR3 sequences, about 43% found once; its top ten account for about 30%. Study-level results: Versus aged donors, long-lived donors had higher diversity and more naive CD4+ cells.

This TCR derives from a man older than 75 in good health. This sequence joins TRBV12-3 or TRBV12-4 and TRBJ2-5; tentative D call: TRBD1 (6 bases). Specimen: blood. The CDR3 sequence: CASRRWGRETQYF. In nucleotides, the CDR3 is TGTGCCAGCAGGAGGTGGGGGCGGGAGACCCAGTACTTC.